The 8 T cell receptor beta chains given below trace back to one sample, sequenced in a study of early T cells in non-severe SARS-CoV-2 infection (dated by TCRdb to the early 2020s). Receptor amplification or capture employed 5' RACE. Sequencing was performed on a NextSeq 500. The raw public reads went through TCRdb reprocessing: fastp at Q25, MiXCR clone calling, in-frame beta chains kept. CDR3 protein sequences are deduplicated, and each keeps its most common genes and DNA. Across this sample there are 60,000 or so distinct CDR3 sequences, with approximately 11% seen only once. 1.5% to 2% of the sample comes from the top ten. The sample consisted of whole blood. These receptors all stem from an adult who was a healthcare worker with PCR-confirmed SARS-CoV-2 infection or an uninfected control (not recorded which).

This clonotype was seen many times. This chain joins TRBV15 and TRBJ2-7; 7 positions match TRBD1. V lost 3 bases, J lost 1 base, and 9 bases stayed unmatched. CDR1 and CDR2 from the germline V gene are LNHNV and YYDKDF (reference sequence). This CDR3 has 16 residues. The CDR3 nucleotides are TGTGCCACCAGCAGCGGTGGTGGGACAGCGTCCTACGAGCAGTACTTC. This sequence encodes CATSSGGGTASYEQYF.

This clonotype was detected only a few times. The germline gene is not matched at one end of the junction; a read error may be the cause. This chain connects TRBV7-3 to TRBJ2-3; D gene unclear. The CDR3 loop spans 13 amino acids. Per the germline V gene, CDR1 is SGHTA and CDR2 is FQGTGA. The DNA for the CDR3 is TGTGCCGGCAGCGAAGCCCGAACAGATACGCAGTATTTT. Translation: CAGSEARTDTQYF.

This clonotype was counted at least ten times. The genes are TRBV25-1 and TRBJ2-5; TRBD1 agrees at 10 bases. The germline gives CDR1 MGHDK, CDR2 SYGVNS. J gave up 1 base and V 3 bases, and 2 bases lay outside the gene matches. There are 15 residues in the CDR3. DNA of the CDR3: TGTGCCAGCAGTGAGGGACAGGGGCCCCAAGAGACCCAGTACTTC. This translates into CASSEGQGPQETQYF.

This chain connects TRBV7-9 to TRBJ1-2; possible D gene TRBD1, 6 bases. The CDR3 has 15 residues. CDR1 SEHNR and CDR2 FQNEAQ come from the germline V gene (reference sequence). V lost 4 bases and J 4 bases, leaving 16 bases between the germline ends. CDR3 sequence: CASSSPDRLSYGYTF. Written as DNA, the CDR3 is TGTGCCAGCAGCTCCCCGGACAGACTTAGCTATGGCTACACCTTC.

This clonotype was seen many times. The V gene is TRBV10-3, the J gene TRBJ2-3, with a weak D call TRBD2 (6 bases). Germline V gives CDR1 ENHRY, CDR2 SYGVKD. The CDR3 spans 15 residues. The germline V and J ends were trimmed by 6 bases and 1 base, with 14 bases remaining between them. CDR3 loop: CAISLLAGGTDTQYF. CDR3 sequence (DNA): TGTGCCATCAGCTTACTAGCTGGGGGCACAGATACGCAGTATTTT.

The genes are TRBV20-1 and TRBJ1-2; perhaps TRBD1 as D (6 bases). The CDR3 length is 13 residues. Germline V lookup: CDR1 DFQATT, CDR2 SNEGSKA (reference sequence). The CDR3 loop is CRPNQGLGYGYTF. The CDR3 DNA sequence: TGCAGACCGAATCAGGGGCTTGGCTATGGCTACACCTTC.

The sample holds many counts of this clonotype. This chain uses TRBV29-1 with TRBJ2-5, with D perhaps matching TRBD2 (5 bases). The CDR3 extends over 11 amino acids. V was pared by 6 bases and J by 5 bases, with 10 bases between. CDR1 and CDR2 (germline): SQVTM, ANQGSEA. CDR3 in DNA: TGCAGCGTAGCGGAGCGGGAGACCCAGTACTTC. Protein: CSVAERETQYF. The full variable domain, its missing parts supplied by reference TRBV29-1 and TRBJ2-5, is SAVISQKPSRDICQRGTSLTIQCQVDSQVTMMFWYRQQPGQSLTLIATANQGSEATYESGFVIDKFPISRPNLTFSTLTVSNMSPEDSSIYLCSVAERETQYFGPGTRLLVL.

In this sample, this clonotype turned up many times. The chain has TRBV7-8 and TRBJ2-3; 11 bases align to TRBD2. Trimming at V came to 5 bases and at J to 4 bases, leaving 8 bases not matched to a gene. The CDR3 is 16 residues long. Germline V lookup: CDR1 SGHVS, CDR2 FQNEAQ. The CDR3 here is CASSQFTSGGSDTQYF. The CDR3 DNA sequence: TGTGCCAGCAGCCAATTTACTAGCGGGGGATCAGATACGCAGTATTTT.